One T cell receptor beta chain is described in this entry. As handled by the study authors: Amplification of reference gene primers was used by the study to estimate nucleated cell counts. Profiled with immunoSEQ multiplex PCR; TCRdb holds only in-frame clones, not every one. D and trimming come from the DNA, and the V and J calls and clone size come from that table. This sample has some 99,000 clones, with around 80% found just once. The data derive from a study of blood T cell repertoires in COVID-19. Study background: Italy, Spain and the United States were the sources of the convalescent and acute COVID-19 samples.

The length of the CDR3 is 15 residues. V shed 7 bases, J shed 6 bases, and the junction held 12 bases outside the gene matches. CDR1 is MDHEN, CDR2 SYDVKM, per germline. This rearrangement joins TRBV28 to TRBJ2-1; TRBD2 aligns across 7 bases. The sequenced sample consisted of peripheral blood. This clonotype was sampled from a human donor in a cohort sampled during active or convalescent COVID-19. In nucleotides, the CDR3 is TGTGCCAGCACCCTTCTAGCGGCCCTGGGCAATGAGCAGTTCTTC. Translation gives CASTLLAALGNEQFF.